The 19 T cell receptor beta chains reported below all come from one sample, sequenced in a study of OX40 agonist ivuxolimab in advanced cancers. Receptor amplification or capture employed the immunoSEQ multiplex PCR assay. TCRdb obtained this table from immuneACCESS and retained in-frame rearrangements with V and J assigned. These tables miss some clones; where compared with another copy, unresolved V genes account for less than half of the shortfall, and the remainder is unexplained. This sample comprises over 30,000 clones, approximately 80% of them detected only once. The ten largest account for roughly 11% of the sample. The input for sequencing was CD4+ or CD8+ T cells sorted from blood, taken in a trial of the OX40 agonist ivuxolimab. Receptors originate from an adult with an advanced solid tumor such as melanoma, head and neck, liver or kidney cancer.

The chain links TRBV7-9 to TRBJ1-6; D possibly corresponds to TRBD1 (6 bases). CDR1 and CDR2 from the germline V gene are SEHNR and FQNEAQ (reference sequence). The germline V and J ends were trimmed by 5 bases and 10 bases, with 18 bases remaining between them. The CDR3 loop spans 15 amino acids. CDR3: CASSTRGSGKSPLHF. The DNA for the CDR3 is TGTGCCAGCAGCACCAGGGGATCTGGAAAATCACCCCTCCACTTT.

CDR3 protein: CASSQISGGSSTDTQYF. The CDR3 bases are TGCGCCAGCAGTCAAATTAGCGGGGGATCTAGCACAGATACGCAGTATTTT. V usage is TRBV23-1 and J usage is TRBJ2-3, with TRBD2 matching over 9 bases. TRBV23-1 is labeled an ORF, and its function is uncertain. The CDR3 is 17 amino acids. The V gene end was trimmed by 2 bases and the J gene end by 0 bases; junction bases not matched to a gene: 6.

The chain uses TRBV5-1 and TRBJ2-5, with D possibly called TRBD1 or TRBD2 (5 bases each). V lost 0 bases, J lost 5 bases, and 17 bases lay in between. The CDR3 spans 16 residues. Germline CDR1 reads SGHRS; CDR2 reads YFSETQ. CDR3 loop: CASSLGTTLWEETQYF. The CDR3 nucleotides read TGCGCCAGCAGCTTGGGGACAACCTTGTGGGAGGAGACCCAGTACTTC.

The rearrangement uses TRBV28 and TRBJ1-1, with 11 bases that match TRBD1. Germline trimming cut 5 bases from V and 11 bases from J; bases unmatched to any gene: 13. Per germline, CDR1 MDHEN and CDR2 SYDVKM. The CDR3 spans 15 residues. The CDR3 DNA sequence: TGTGCCAGCAGTCACCGGGGACAGGGGGTTTTCGGGGCTTTCTTT. Its protein product is CASSHRGQGVFGAFF.

V and J are TRBV6-1 and TRBJ1-2; D possibly corresponds to TRBD1 (6 bases). This CDR3 contains 13 residues. Germline loops: CDR1 MNHNS, CDR2 SASEGT. Trimming removed 7 bases from V and 8 bases from J, with 17 bases in between. The CDR3 DNA is TGTGCCAGCATGTATTTACAGGGAGAGGGCTACACCTTC. Protein product: CASMYLQGEGYTF.

The chain carries TRBV27 and TRBJ1-6, with TRBD1 as a possible D gene (5 bases). V gave up 3 bases and J gave up 2 bases, with 17 bases separating them. Germline V CDR1 and CDR2: MNHEY, SMNVEV (reference sequence). CDR3 length equals 18 residues. The CDR3, as DNA: TGTGCCAGCAGTTTGAGGTCAGGGAATGCGGCCTATAATTCACCCCTCCACTTT. Translating gives CASSLRSGNAAYNSPLHF.

The chain has TRBV2 and TRBJ1-5; 8 bases fit TRBD1. Germline trimming cut 6 bases from V and 3 bases from J; bases unmatched to any gene: 10. CDR1 is SNHLY and CDR2 is FYNNEI in the germline V gene. The CDR3 loop spans 16 amino acids. In DNA, the CDR3 is TGTGCCAGCAGCCAACTAGGGACAGGTTACAATCAGCCCCAGCATTTT. Its translation is CASSQLGTGYNQPQHF.

The chain has TRBV7-9 and TRBJ2-5; 11 nucleotides align to TRBD2. Germline V gene data show CDR1 as SEHNR and CDR2 as FQNEAQ (reference sequence). The CDR3 length is 16 residues. The J segment lost 2 bases and the V segment lost 6 bases, leaving 8 bases of the junction unmatched. The CDR3 spells CASRLSSGGIQETQYF. The DNA of the CDR3 is TGTGCCAGCAGACTTTCTAGCGGGGGGATTCAAGAGACCCAGTACTTC.

CDR3 protein: CASSAPPNTEAFF. In nucleotides, the CDR3 is TGCGCCAGCAGCGCACCACCTAACACTGAAGCTTTCTTT. This chain connects TRBV5-1 to TRBJ1-1; the D is unclear. CDR3 length equals 13 residues. Germline CDR1 SGHRS, CDR2 YFSETQ. V lost 4 bases and J lost 2, with 9 bases in between. The variable domain in full, with the rest retrieved from reference TRBV5-1 and TRBJ1-1, is KAGVTQTPRYLIKTRGQQVTLSCSPISGHRSVSWYQQTPGQGLQFLFEYFSETQRNKGNFPGRFSGRQFSNSRSEMNVSTLELGDSALYLCASSAPPNTEAFFGQGTRLTVV.

The rearrangement links TRBV4-2 to TRBJ1-5; TRBD1 is a possible D gene (5 bases). This CDR3 has 15 residues. The V end lost 5 bases, the J end lost 5 bases, and 16 bases lay between the germline ends. Germline V CDR1 and CDR2: LGHNA, YNFKEQ. The CDR3 reads CASSDRQGEYQPQHF. CDR3 coding DNA: TGTGCCAGCAGCGATCGGCAGGGCGAGTATCAGCCCCAGCATTTT.

This chain connects TRBV7-9 to TRBJ1-4; TRBD1 is a possible D gene (5 bases). Germline CDR1 SEHNR, CDR2 FQNEAQ (reference sequence). The CDR3 is 15 amino acids. V lost 5 bases, J lost 7 bases, and 17 bases lay in between. CDR3 protein: CASSTWDGEPEKLFF. CDR3 sequence (DNA): TGTGCCAGCAGCACATGGGACGGGGAACCTGAAAAACTGTTTTTT.

The genes are TRBV5-1 and TRBJ2-3; D remains ambiguous. With 0 bases removed from V and 3 bases from J, the gap between germline ends came to 2 bases. Germline CDR1 reads SGHRS; CDR2 reads YFSETQ. There are 12 residues in the CDR3. The CDR3 DNA reads as TGCGCCAGCAGCTTGGAGACAGATACGCAGTATTTT. Protein product: CASSLETDTQYF.

The chain uses TRBV9 and TRBJ2-5; no clear D. The J call may be wrong; the DNA end is better matched by TRBJ2-7. Germline values: CDR1 SGDLS, CDR2 YYNGEE. The CDR3 is 14 residues long. This chain's CDR3 is CASSVETISYEQYF. CDR3 in DNA: TGTGCCAGCAGCGTAGAAACTATCTCCTACGAGCAGTACTTC.

This rearrangement joins TRBV2 to TRBJ2-7; possibly TRBD1 for D (6 bases). Trimming took 8 bases from V and 2 from J, leaving 16 bases between them. Germline V gene sequence: CDR1 SNHLY, CDR2 FYNNEI. This CDR3 spans 14 amino acids. DNA for the CDR3: TGTGCCAGCTCGAGAGGACAGATAACCTACGAGCAGTACTTC. Its translation: CASSRGQITYEQYF.

The rearrangement joins TRBV6-5 to TRBJ2-2; the D call may be TRBD1 or TRBD2 (6 bases each). The CDR3 is 12 amino acids. V lost 11 bases, J lost 7 bases, and 14 bases lay in between. Per germline, CDR1 MNHEY and CDR2 SVGAGI. As DNA, the CDR3 is TGTGCCGCGGAGGGGGGAGGCGGGGAGCTGTTTTTT. It codes for CAAEGGGGELFF.

The chain is built from TRBV5-1 and TRBJ1-1; a weak D match, TRBD1 (5 bases). The CDR3 spans 14 residues. Germline V gene sequence: CDR1 SGHRS, CDR2 YFSETQ. With 4 bases removed from V and 4 bases from J, the gap between germline ends came to 14 bases. The CDR3 is CASSPGARGTEAFF. CDR3 coding DNA: TGCGCCAGCAGCCCGGGCGCAAGGGGCACTGAAGCTTTCTTT.

The chain recombines TRBV7-9 with TRBJ2-3; either TRBD1 or TRBD2 may fit D (5 bases each). V dropped 5 bases and J dropped 2 bases, with 17 bases sitting between them. The CDR3 length is 16 residues. The germline gives CDR1 SEHNR, CDR2 FQNEAQ (reference sequence). CDR3 protein: CASSAWGGGDTDTQYF. The CDR3 bases are TGTGCCAGCAGCGCCTGGGGTGGGGGAGACACAGATACGCAGTATTTT.

The chain recombines TRBV7-8 with TRBJ2-7; D may be TRBD1 (6 bases). Germline assignment: CDR1 SGHVS and CDR2 FQNEAQ. The CDR3 is 13 amino acids. V shed 3 bases and J shed 6 bases, with 12 bases lying between them. CDR3 coding DNA: TGTGCCAGCAGCTTTTACAGGGAGACCGAGCAGTACTTC. Amino acids: CASSFYRETEQYF.

The gene calls are TRBV7-9 and TRBJ2-7; 9 nucleotides agree with TRBD1. This CDR3 region has 15 residues. Germline loops: CDR1 SEHNR, CDR2 FQNEAQ (reference sequence). The V and J ends lost 2 bases and 1 base, in that order; junction bases with no gene match: 3. Written as DNA, the CDR3 is TGTGCCAGCAGCTTAATCGGGACAGGGTCCTACGAGCAGTACTTC. Translating it yields CASSLIGTGSYEQYF. Full variable domain (rest looked up from reference TRBV7-9 and TRBJ2-7): DTGVSQNPRHKITKRGQNVTFRCDPISEHNRLYWYRQTLGQGPEFLTYFQNEAQLEKSRLLSDRFSAERPKGSFSTLEIQRTEQGDSAMYLCASSLIGTGSYEQYFGPGTRLTVT.